This TCR beta chain was sequenced in a study of molecular identifiers for immune sequencing clone quantification. Study in general: In replicates, the authors split RNA from around 18,000 or 91,000 naive CD8 cells five ways and sequenced four.

TCRdb called the PCR reads again in MiXCR, with one record for every CDR3 protein. The sample consists of some 680,000 distinct CDR3 sequences, about 25% of them appearing once. Study results and limitations: Over 98% of effector molecules, but under 1% in naive cells, were held by clones with more than 20 RNA copies. Spiked Jurkat TCR RNA originating from one cell could reportedly be identified amid about a million naive cells.

The CD8+CD4-CCR7+CD45RA+ phenotype defined the sorted naive CD8 T cells. The CDR3 contains 12 residues. The V gene lost 6 bases and the J gene lost 6 bases, with 12 bases spanning the gap. In the case of this clonotype: Its antigen is undetermined.

This receptor was taken from a human donor in good health. Some libraries in this study had Jurkat cell RNA spiked in. The sequencing input was naive CD8+ T cells from blood, with Jurkat cell RNA spiked in. The subset is: FACS-sorted CD8+CD4-CCR7+CD45RA+ naive T cells. This sequence joins TRBV12-3 or TRBV12-4 and TRBJ2-7; the D gene is possibly TRBD2 (5 bases). Here the CDR3 reads CASSPAACEQYF. DNA for the CDR3: TGTGCCAGCAGCCCAGCGGCCTGCGAGCAGTACTTC.